Listed here is a single TCR beta chain. As yet, its antigen is unknown. Trimming left V 3 bases short and J 6 bases short, with 8 bases between. The CDR3 sequence is 13 residues long. Germline assignment: CDR1 KGHSH and CDR2 LQKENI. The entry originates in a study of blood T cells in healthy people across ages. General study points: The study regarded diversity estimates from one million T cells as underestimates.

Combining a sample-barcoded 5' primer with a J-beta primer mix, a second PCR ran for roughly 7 to 12 cycles. Sequencing recovered at least 2.5 million CDR3-containing paired-end reads from each sample. Using its own MiXCR run on the 5' RACE reads, TCRdb lists one record per CDR3 protein. The table records 850,000 to 1,300,000 distinct CDR3 sequences, less than 50% of them present only once. The rearrangement joins TRBV18 to TRBJ1-4; D is perhaps TRBD1 (5 bases). This TCR was sampled from a woman in her fifties or sixties in good health. Sequencing was carried out using blood. In DNA form, the CDR3 reads TGTGCCAGCTCACCGCGGGGGGATGAAAAACTGTTTTTT. Translating it yields CASSPRGDEKLFF. Looking up the rest from reference TRBV18 and TRBJ1-4 gives the full variable domain: NAGVMQNPRHLVRRRGQEARLRCSPMKGHSHVYWYRQLPEEGLKFMVYLQKENIIDESGMPKERFSAEFPKEGPSILRIQQVVRGDSAAYFCASSPRGDEKLFFGSGTQLSVL.